These 15 T cell receptor beta chains came from one sample sequenced in a study of control samples from healthy donors and cancer patients. TCRdb keeps only in-frame clones here, not all; method: immunoSEQ multiplex PCR. The sample lists 390,000 or so clones, 75% to 95% occurring once. Sequenced material: PBMCs. These receptors were taken from a man aged 40-55 years with head and neck cancer.

This clone was found a few times. The chain couples TRBV4-3 to TRBJ2-7; D is undetermined. This CDR3 is built from 14 residues. The V gene's germline CDR1 is LGHNA and CDR2 YSLEER. Between the trimmed V and J ends, which lost 0 bases and 6 bases, there was a span of 12 bases. The DNA of the CDR3 is TGCGCCAGCAGCCAAGAGTTCGTGGGGTTCGAGCAGTACTTC. Its protein is CASSQEFVGFEQYF.

The chain carries TRBV25-1 and TRBJ1-6; D not certain. Germline loops: CDR1 MGHDK, CDR2 SYGVNS. The CDR3 runs 14 residues. V lost 2 bases and J lost 9, with 11 bases in between. The CDR3, as DNA: TGTGCCAGCAGTGAAACAAGTCTTGGTTCACCCCTCCACTTT. It codes for CASSETSLGSPLHF.

This clone occurred once. The V call is TRBV5-1, the J call TRBJ2-7, with 7 bases that match TRBD1. There are 14 residues in the CDR3. The V and J ends lost 0 bases and 9 bases, in that order; junction bases with no gene match: 9. Germline assignment: CDR1 SGHRS and CDR2 YFSETQ. The CDR3 loop is CASSLEGQDRGQYF. In DNA form, the CDR3 reads TGCGCCAGCAGCTTGGAAGGACAGGATCGCGGGCAGTACTTC.

This chain connects TRBV9 to TRBJ1-3; no reliable D call. V was clipped by 4 bases and J by 2 bases, with 13 bases between them. This CDR3 is built from 15 residues. Germline values: CDR1 SGDLS, CDR2 YYNGEE. This CDR3 is CASSTRDDTGNTIYF. CDR3 DNA: TGTGCCAGCAGCACCCGCGACGATACTGGAAACACCATATATTTT.

V and J are TRBV7-2 and TRBJ1-6; 7 nucleotides line up with TRBD1. Germline V gene sequence: CDR1 SGHTA, CDR2 FQGNSA. The junction had 5 bases not matched to a gene; V was cut back by 5 bases and J by 7 bases. The CDR3 covers 14 residues. CDR3 in DNA: TGTGCCAGCAGCCCAGACAGGGTCAATTCACCCCTCCACTTT. It translates to CASSPDRVNSPLHF. The full variable domain, its missing parts supplied by reference TRBV7-2 and TRBJ1-6, is GAGVSQSPSNKVTEKGKDVELRCDPISGHTALYWYRQSLGQGLEFLIYFQGNSAPDKSGLPSDRFSAERTGGSVSTLTIQRTQQEDSAVYLCASSPDRVNSPLHFGNGTRLTVT.

This chain links TRBV28 with TRBJ2-1; the D gene is possibly TRBD1 (5 bases). Deletions cut 3 bases from V and 12 bases from J, with 18 bases between. Germline CDR1 is MDHEN and CDR2 is SYDVKM. The CDR3 has 14 amino acids. CDR3 amino acids: CASSFSPTDQGQFF. The CDR3 bases are TGTGCCAGCAGTTTTTCCCCGACAGACCAAGGGCAGTTCTTC.

The chain uses TRBV9 and TRBJ2-7; 7 bases are a match to TRBD1. Germline V gene data show CDR1 as SGDLS and CDR2 as YYNGEE. V trimming: 0 bases; J trimming: 6 bases; junction bases outside the gene matches: 12. The CDR3 spans 16 residues. CDR3 protein: CASSVVGDSLPTEQYF. The CDR3 region has the DNA TGTGCCAGCAGCGTAGTGGGGGACAGCCTCCCGACCGAGCAGTACTTC.

The CDR3 region is CASSIDPGQPNEKLFF. CDR3 nucleotide sequence: TGTGCCAGTAGTATAGATCCGGGACAGCCTAATGAAAAACTGTTTTTT. The V call is TRBV19, the J call TRBJ1-4; 7 bases match TRBD1. CDR3 length: 16 residues. Germline CDR1 reads LNHDA; CDR2 reads SQIVND (reference sequence). V lost 0 bases to trimming and J lost 3 bases; unmatched junction nucleotides: 4.

This rearrangement joins TRBV6-2 or TRBV6-3 to TRBJ2-2; unclear D gene. With 6 bases removed from V and 2 bases from J, the gap between germline ends came to 16 bases. CDR1 and CDR2 (germline): MNHEY, SVGEGT. The CDR3 runs to 16 residues. The DNA of the CDR3 is TGTGCCAGCAGCGTCCGGTCGGCAGCAAACACCGGGGAGCTGTTTTTT. Protein product: CASSVRSAANTGELFF.

V usage is TRBV28 and J usage is TRBJ2-3; weak D call: TRBD1 (5 bases). Germline V gene data show CDR1 as MDHEN and CDR2 as SYDVKM. CDR3 length: 14 amino acids. V dropped 6 bases and J dropped 0 bases, with 10 bases sitting between them. The CDR3 protein is CASSQTASTDTQYF. CDR3 in DNA: TGTGCCAGCAGCCAGACAGCCAGCACAGATACGCAGTATTTT.

The rearrangement uses TRBV9 and TRBJ2-1; maybe TRBD2 (5 bases). Germline V gene sequence: CDR1 SGDLS, CDR2 YYNGEE. V was clipped by 0 bases and J by 6 bases, with 19 bases between them. CDR3 size: 17 residues. CDR3 loop: CASSVAGPQRAGNEQFF. In nucleotides, the CDR3 is TGTGCCAGCAGCGTAGCCGGGCCCCAACGGGCGGGCAATGAGCAGTTCTTC.

This clone appeared once. The rearrangement uses TRBV7-2 and TRBJ2-1; D is unclear. The CDR3 consists of 15 residues. V was trimmed by 2 bases and J by 4 bases, leaving 12 bases between them. CDR1 SGHTA and CDR2 FQGNSA come from the germline V gene. CDR3 nucleotides: TGTGCCAGCAGCTTAAACCCCGTGGGTTACAATGAGCAGTTCTTC. Its protein product is CASSLNPVGYNEQFF.

J is TRBJ1-1 and V is TRBV19, with D unresolved. This CDR3 is 12 amino acids long. Germline V CDR1 and CDR2: LNHDA, SQIVND (reference sequence). V gave up 8 bases and J gave up 0 bases, with 7 bases separating them. The CDR3 DNA reads as TGTGCCAGTGGGGAGATGAACACTGAAGCTTTCTTT. This gives the protein CASGEMNTEAFF. The variable domain in full, with the rest retrieved from reference TRBV19 and TRBJ1-1, is DGGITQSPKYLFRKEGQNVTLSCEQNLNHDAMYWYRQDPGQGLRLIYYSQIVNDFQKGDIAEGYSVSREKKESFPLTVTSAQKNPTAFYLCASGEMNTEAFFGQGTRLTVV.

The V gene is TRBV2, the J gene TRBJ1-3; D is undetermined. Germline V lookup: CDR1 SNHLY, CDR2 FYNNEI. The CDR3 spans 16 residues. V lost 2 bases to trimming and J lost 0 bases, with 11 bases between them. DNA of the CDR3: TGTGCCAGCAGTGAAAAGGCCCTCTACTCTGGAAACACCATATATTTT. It is translated as CASSEKALYSGNTIYF.

This chain joins TRBV19 and TRBJ1-5; perhaps TRBD1 as D (6 bases). CDR3 size: 16 residues. CDR1 and CDR2 (germline): LNHDA, SQIVND (reference sequence). V lost 3 bases, J lost 2 bases, and 14 bases lay in between. The CDR3 loop is CASSIGWAGGNQPQHF. DNA for the CDR3: TGTGCCAGTAGTATCGGTTGGGCAGGGGGCAATCAGCCCCAGCATTTT. The whole variable domain, filled in from reference TRBV19 and TRBJ1-5, reads DGGITQSPKYLFRKEGQNVTLSCEQNLNHDAMYWYRQDPGQGLRLIYYSQIVNDFQKGDIAEGYSVSREKKESFPLTVTSAQKNPTAFYLCASSIGWAGGNQPQHFGDGTRLSIL.